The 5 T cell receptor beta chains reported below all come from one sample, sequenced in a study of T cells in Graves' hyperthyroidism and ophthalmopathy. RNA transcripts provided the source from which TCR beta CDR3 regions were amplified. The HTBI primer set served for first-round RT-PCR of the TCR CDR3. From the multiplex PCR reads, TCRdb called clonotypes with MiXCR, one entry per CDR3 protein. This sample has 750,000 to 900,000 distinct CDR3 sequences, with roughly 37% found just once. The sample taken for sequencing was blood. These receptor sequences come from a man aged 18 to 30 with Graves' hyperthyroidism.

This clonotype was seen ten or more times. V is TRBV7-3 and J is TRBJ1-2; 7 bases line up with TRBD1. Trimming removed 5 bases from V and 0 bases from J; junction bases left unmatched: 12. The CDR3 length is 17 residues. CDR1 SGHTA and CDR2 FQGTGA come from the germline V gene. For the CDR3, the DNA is TGTGCCAGCAGCCCGGGACGCCGGGACAGAGCTAACTATGGCTACACCTTC. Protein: CASSPGRRDRANYGYTF.

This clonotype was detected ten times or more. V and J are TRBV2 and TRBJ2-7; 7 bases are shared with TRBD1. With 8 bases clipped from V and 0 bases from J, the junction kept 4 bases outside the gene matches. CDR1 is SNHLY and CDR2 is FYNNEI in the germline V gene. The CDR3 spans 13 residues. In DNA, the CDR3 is TGTGCCAGCTCGGGACAGAGCTCCTACGAGCAGTACTTC. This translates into CASSGQSSYEQYF.

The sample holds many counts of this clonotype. The DNA of the CDR3 is TGCAGTGCTAGAGATAAAAGAGTAGTAGACACCATATATTTT. This sequence encodes CSARDKRVVDTIYF. This rearrangement joins TRBV20-1 to TRBJ1-3; D unresolved. This CDR3 has 14 amino acids. The germline V and J ends were trimmed by 0 bases and 8 bases, with 14 bases remaining between them. Germline CDR1 and CDR2: DFQATT and SNEGSKA (reference sequence).

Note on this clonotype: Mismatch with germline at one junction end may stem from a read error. The CDR3 DNA is TGTGCCAGCAGCACCAGCATCGGACAGGTCTTT. Translation: CASSTSIGQVF. The chain links TRBV25-1 to TRBJ1-1, with 7 bases fitting TRBD1. Germline V gives CDR1 MGHDK, CDR2 SYGVNS. The CDR3 runs 11 residues.

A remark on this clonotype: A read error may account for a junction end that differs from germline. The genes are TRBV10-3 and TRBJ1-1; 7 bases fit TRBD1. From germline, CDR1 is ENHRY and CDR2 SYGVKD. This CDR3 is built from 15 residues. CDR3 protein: CASSMPGTVNTEAFF. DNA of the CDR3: TGTGCCAGCAGTATGCCCGGGACAGTGAACACTGAAGCTTTCTTT.